The source of this T cell receptor (beta chain) is a study of identical twins (dated by TCRdb to about 2016). About the investigation overall: TCR alpha and beta repertoires from monozygotic twins, unrelated adults of various ages and cord blood were deep-sequenced to test whether fetal clonotypes persist. To rule out contamination, replicate twin experiments were performed at different times with different library preparation protocols. General findings and caveats noted by the study authors: Compared with coincidental sharing between unrelated individuals, out-of-frame TCR alpha sequences shared between twins had an excess of sequences with low generation probability. Out-of-frame TCR alpha sharing in monozygotic twins was systematically underestimated by recombination models, whereas sharing between unrelated individuals was in agreement with the recombination models. Excess twin sharing in beta out-of-frame sequences was weaker because fewer shared sequences lowered the signal-to-noise ratio. Abundant cord blood beta clonotypes carried fewer insertions; young adult naive repertoires showed a weaker similar trend, while memory repertoires showed none. Zero-insertion analyses could be partly confounded by invariant T cells such as MAIT and iNKT, though diverse VJ usage argued against such confounding for most clonotypes. Because the same donors could not be followed over many years, the conclusions depended on cross-sectional statistical analysis.

The CDR3 covers 15 residues, taking in both the cysteine and the phenylalanine. Left in the record is the CDR3 DNA by itself, 45 bases read in frame from the first base. Taken from the germline V gene (reference sequence), the CDR1 and CDR2 loops are MNHEY and SMNVEV. The V and J ends are trimmed by 3 bases and 0 bases, leaving 8 bases between them. Library prep was done by 5' RACE. Sequencing relied on an Illumina HiSeq 2000. Template switching introduced a universal primer binding site; the final cDNA contained a unique molecular identifier, enabling accurate counting of TCR cDNA molecules. Specific primers in the conserved constant-segment region were used to synthesize first-strand cDNA for TCR alpha and beta chains. To control for contamination, every cDNA library carried two barcodes: a SMART-Mk sample barcode plus Illumina barcodes. TruSeq adapter sequences and Illumina sample barcodes were added in two successive PCR steps. The TCR alpha and beta cDNA libraries were sequenced on the Illumina HiSeq platform using custom primers. Under the source paper's analysis protocol: MiGEC processed the raw reads to extract unique molecular identifiers, while MiXCR was used to determine the CDR3 positions. For each individual, recombination models were inferred using an EM algorithm with the repgenHMM and IGoR tools. The tcR package in R was used for shared clonotype analysis, with sharing normalized by the product of cloneset sizes. Out-of-frame nonproductive sequences were analyzed to study raw recombination free of thymic and clonal selection effects. The public reads were run again by TCRdb, first through fastp at Q25 and then through MiXCR, and only productive beta chains were kept. When rows share a CDR3 protein, they turn into one entry using the most common DNA and genes. Here the V and J calls rest on TCRdb's processing, not on the authors' analysis. The sample includes approximately 590,000 distinct CDR3 sequences, with more than 9% observed a single time. The top ten clonotypes cover roughly 3% of the sample.

All donors were healthy Caucasians. The twin cohort comprised three pairs of female monozygotic twins, all aged roughly 18 to 30 years. Peripheral blood mononuclear cells were used as the source from which RNA for TCR libraries was isolated. Concerning this clonotype: Its antigen remains unidentified. No much larger clone exists at a distance of one base, and base qualities are not known.

Another study also made use of these data, one on yellow fever vaccine responses in identical twins. The second paper further reports: According to the authors, in identical twins the way T cells responded to vaccination appeared partly convergent and partly personalized. In identical twins, the study followed T cell clones that responded to the vaccine with precision.

This TCR was sampled from a woman under 30 in good health. The source material was PBMCs. The V gene is TRBV27 and the J gene is TRBJ2-2, with the D gene not confidently named. For the CDR3, the sequence is CASSFVHSNTGELFF. DNA sequence: TGTGCCAGCAGTTTCGTTCACTCGAACACCGGGGAGCTGTTTTTT.